Listed here are 20 T cell receptor beta chains from one sample, sequenced in a study of sequential checkpoint blockade in melanoma (dated by TCRdb to between 2018 and 2020). The library was made by the immunoSEQ multiplex PCR assay. The table was pulled from immuneACCESS by TCRdb, which kept in-frame rearrangements only. Such tables lose some clones; where checked, under half of the loss comes from unresolved V genes, and the rest has no known cause. This sample has 8,000 or so clones in its table, and under 80% of those were observed once. The ten top clones hold 50% of the sample. The sample's treatment or condition label, decoded: randomized to nivolumab then ipilimumab (arm A) or the reverse (arm B). This specimen was CD8+ T cells sorted from blood (inferred from file names), taken from a patient given nivolumab and ipilimumab in sequence. These receptors all stem from a human patient with melanoma. Some clones in this sample may be carry-over from other donors' samples.

The chain uses TRBV4-3 and TRBJ2-7; 9 bases fit TRBD1. V shed 3 bases, J shed 2 bases, and the junction held 5 bases outside the gene matches. The V gene's germline CDR1 is LGHNA and CDR2 YSLEER. The CDR3 spans 15 residues. CDR3: CASSQGRQGAYEQYF. Here the CDR3 DNA reads TGCGCCAGCAGCCAGGGACGACAGGGGGCCTACGAGCAGTACTTC.

The chain combines TRBV5-4 with TRBJ2-7; D might be TRBD1 (7 bases). There are 14 residues in the CDR3. V lost 4 bases and J lost 3, with 14 bases in between. Germline CDR1 reads SGHNT; CDR2 reads YYREEE (reference sequence). The CDR3 sequence: CASSLQGTLYEQYF. The CDR3 nucleotides are TGTGCCAGCAGCCTACAGGGGACTCTCTACGAGCAGTACTTC.

The chain combines TRBV9 with TRBJ2-7; 7 positions match TRBD2. J was trimmed by 4 bases and V by 0 bases; bases with no gene match: 7. The germline V gene has CDR1 SGDLS and CDR2 YYNGEE. The CDR3 spans 15 residues. CDR3 nucleotide sequence: TGTGCCAGCAGCGTAGGTCCTAGCGGAAAATACGAGCAGTACTTC. Translating gives CASSVGPSGKYEQYF.

This clone was seen a single time. The V call is TRBV20-1, the J call TRBJ2-7; D call uncertain. Between the trimmed V and J ends, which lost 3 bases and 6 bases, there was a span of 9 bases. This CDR3 spans 11 amino acids. In germline, CDR1 is DFQATT, CDR2 SNEGSKA (reference sequence). CDR3 nucleotide sequence: TGCAGTGCTAGTGAGGAACCCGAGCAGTACTTC. It specifies CSASEEPEQYF.

The chain uses TRBV16 and TRBJ1-1; D may be TRBD1 (5 bases). This CDR3 is 13 amino acids long. Germline CDR1 and CDR2: KGHSY and FQNENV. The germline V and J ends were trimmed by 2 bases and 11 bases, with 15 bases remaining between them. The CDR3 nucleotides read TGTGCCAGCAGCCAAGGCCCGCGGGAGGGGGCTTTCTTT. It is translated as CASSQGPREGAFF.

The V call is TRBV2, the J call TRBJ1-2; weak D call: TRBD1 (6 bases). Germline lookup yields CDR1 SNHLY and CDR2 FYNNEI. There are 16 residues in the CDR3. Trimming stripped 6 bases from V and 2 bases from J, with 19 bases between. Written as DNA, the CDR3 is TGTGCCAGCAGGGCCCTAGGGGACACCAAAAACTATGGCTACACCTTC. It encodes CASRALGDTKNYGYTF.

The chain employs TRBV7-6 and TRBJ2-1; TRBD2 is a possible D gene (5 bases). Germline lookup yields CDR1 SGHVS and CDR2 FNYEAQ. V was shortened by 2 bases and J by 10 bases, with 21 bases between the two germline ends. CDR3 length equals 16 residues. The CDR3 sequence is CASSLRTLSGLTEQFF. The CDR3 DNA follows: TGTGCCAGCAGCTTAAGGACTCTGTCGGGTCTAACAGAGCAGTTCTTC.

This clone was picked up a small number of times. CDR3 protein: CASSPTDRGQGNTIYF. CDR3 nucleotide sequence: TGTGCCAGCTCACCAACTGACAGGGGGCAAGGAAACACCATATATTTT. This chain links TRBV18 with TRBJ1-3; 10 bases match TRBD1. CDR3 length: 16 residues. CDR1 is KGHSH and CDR2 is LQKENI in the germline V gene. J was trimmed by 4 bases and V by 2 bases; bases with no gene match: 5.

This clone was seen more than once but under ten times. The chain uses TRBV9 and TRBJ1-1; 7 bases agree with TRBD1. CDR3 length: 14 residues. CDR1 is SGDLS, CDR2 YYNGEE, per germline. Trimming at V came to 0 bases and at J to 10 bases, leaving 9 bases not matched to a gene. The CDR3 region has the DNA TGTGCCAGCAGCGTAGGGACAGGCGGGTCGGGAGCTTTCTTT. It is translated as CASSVGTGGSGAFF.

This chain uses TRBV11-2 with TRBJ2-7; TRBD2 is a possible D gene (6 bases). Deletions cut 6 bases from V and 3 bases from J, with 24 bases between. The CDR3 runs to 17 residues. CDR1 and CDR2 from the germline V gene are SGHAT and FQNNGV. CDR3 loop: CASSAVPFVGSSYEQYF. The DNA for the CDR3 is TGTGCCAGCAGTGCAGTCCCCTTCGTCGGGAGCAGCTACGAGCAGTACTTC.

The CDR3 nucleotides are TGTGCCAGCAGTTGGGAGAGGAGGGATGGCTACACCTTC. As protein: CASSWERRDGYTF. J is TRBJ1-2 and V is TRBV6-6, with D unclear. V was shortened by 4 bases and J by 6 bases, with 12 bases between the two germline ends. The germline CDR1 and CDR2 sequences are MNHNY and SVGAGI (reference sequence). The CDR3 loop spans 13 amino acids.

This clone is medium-sized in the sample. V is TRBV29-1 and J is TRBJ1-6, with 9 bases that match TRBD1. In germline, CDR1 is SQVTM, CDR2 ANQGSEA. The CDR3 is made up of 14 amino acids. V shed 6 bases and J 7 bases; nucleotides not matched to a gene: 7. The CDR3 DNA follows: TGCAGCGTAAAGACAGGGGGAACCAATTCACCCCTCCACTTT. Encoded protein: CSVKTGGTNSPLHF.

With respect to this clone: Germline is not matched at one junction end, which may reflect a read error. The same CDR3 can be traced to other DNA sequences in this sample. The chain is built from TRBV28 and TRBJ1-5, with 7 bases matching TRBD1. The length of the CDR3 is 15 residues. Germline-derived CDR1 and CDR2 are MDHEN and SYDVKM. The CDR3 nucleotides read TGTGCCAGCAGCCTGCTAGGGGGCGGGAATCAGCCACAGCATTTT. As protein: CASSLLGGGNQPQHF.

The CDR3: CAIRRPDRGPGNTIYF. The CDR3 nucleotides are TGTGCCATCCGCCGACCCGACAGGGGACCTGGAAACACCATATATTTT. This chain connects TRBV13 to TRBJ1-3; TRBD1 aligns across 8 bases. The CDR3 runs 16 residues. V was pared by 10 bases and J by 2 bases, with 13 bases of the junction left unmatched. Germline CDR1 is PRHDT and CDR2 is FYEKMQ (reference sequence).

A few counts support this clone. The chain uses TRBV5-4 and TRBJ1-1; D is possibly TRBD1 (6 bases). CDR3 size: 15 residues. Germline CDR1 SGHNT, CDR2 YYREEE (reference sequence). Trimming left V 4 bases short and J 0 bases short, with 13 bases between. As DNA, the CDR3 is TGTGCCAGCAGCCCGGACAGCTTTATGAACACTGAAGCTTTCTTT. This codes for CASSPDSFMNTEAFF.

V gene TRBV4-3 combines with J gene TRBJ1-1; 7 bases align to TRBD1. Per the germline V gene, CDR1 is LGHNA and CDR2 is YSLEER. V dropped 0 bases and J dropped 2; count of bases not matched to a gene: 3. The CDR3 runs to 15 residues. In DNA form, the CDR3 reads TGCGCCAGCAGCCAAGATGGGACAGCTAACACTGAAGCTTTCTTT. Encoded protein: CASSQDGTANTEAFF.

The chain has TRBV4-3 and TRBJ1-1; 7 nucleotides line up with TRBD1. Trimming removed 3 bases from V and 10 bases from J; junction bases left unmatched: 11. CDR1 is LGHNA and CDR2 is YSLEER in the germline V gene. The CDR3 loop spans 14 amino acids. CDR3 protein: CASSQRDSYYSAFF. Written as DNA, the CDR3 is TGCGCCAGCAGCCAGCGGGACAGTTATTATTCAGCTTTCTTT.

This clone was seen more than once but under ten times. This chain links TRBV15 with TRBJ1-2; tentatively, D is TRBD1 (5 bases). The CDR3 loop spans 12 amino acids. CDR1 and CDR2 from the germline V gene are LNHNV and YYDKDF (reference sequence). Trimming removed 4 bases from V and 6 bases from J, with 9 bases in between. The CDR3 coding sequence is TGTGCCACCAGCATACAGGACCATGGCTACACCTTC. Translation: CATSIQDHGYTF.

The chain uses TRBV4-1 and TRBJ2-5; D remains unclear. V was trimmed by 3 bases and J by 3 bases, leaving 2 bases between them. Germline CDR1 MGHRA, CDR2 YSYEKL. CDR3 length equals 11 residues. The CDR3: CASSHEETQYF. CDR3 sequence (DNA): TGCGCCAGCAGCCACGAAGAGACCCAGTACTTC.

This chain uses TRBV12-5 with TRBJ1-1, with unresolved D. With 6 bases removed from V and 0 bases from J, the gap between germline ends came to 5 bases. There are 12 residues in the CDR3. Germline assignment: CDR1 LGHNT and CDR2 FRNRAP. The CDR3 DNA follows: TGTGCTAGTGGAAACATGAACACTGAAGCTTTCTTT. It codes for CASGNMNTEAFF.